The clone carrying this T cell receptor (beta chain) was seen repeatedly, ten times or more. Germline V gene lookup returns CDR1 MNHEY and CDR2 SMNVEV (reference sequence). Deletions cut 5 bases from V and 2 bases from J, with 13 bases between. This CDR3 has 15 amino acids. This specimen belongs to a study of HIV-infected patients and healthy controls. Each CDR3 protein gets one entry after TCRdb re-called the 5' RACE reads with MiXCR. The sample has roughly 20,000 distinct CDR3 sequences; roughly a fifth are singletons. V usage is TRBV27 and J usage is TRBJ2-4, with D perhaps matching TRBD1 (6 bases). The sequence was collected from a human donor in good health. Sample: CD8+ T cells from blood. The CDR3 coding sequence is TGTGCCAGCAGTCTTACAGGGAACCCCAAAAACATTCAGTACTTC. Residues: CASSLTGNPKNIQYF.